This T cell receptor beta chain appears in the sequencing data of a study of blood T cell repertoires in COVID-19. At the level of the study: Samples of COVID-19 (acute and convalescent) were obtained from the United States, Italy and Spain. T cells, B-cell-depleted T cells, or PBMCs supplied cDNA or gDNA.

How the authors handled the data: Amplifying reference gene primers gave estimates of nucleated cell counts. Sequencing used immunoSEQ multiplex PCR; TCRdb keeps in-frame clones, though not all of them. V, J and clone size derive from that table, while D and trimming were established from the DNA sequence. Of roughly 97,000 clones in the sample, more than 85% were seen once. V lost 8 bases to trimming and J lost 1 base, with 16 bases between them. This CDR3 is built from 15 residues. The germline V gene encodes CDR1 LNHDA and CDR2 SQIVND (reference sequence). Material for sequencing was peripheral blood. The chain couples TRBV19 to TRBJ2-3; D is uncertain. The TCR originated in a human donor in a cohort sampled during active COVID-19. CDR3 amino acids: CASRPSLSGTDTQYF. DNA of the CDR3: TGTGCCAGTCGTCCTAGTTTGTCGGGCACAGATACGCAGTATTTT.